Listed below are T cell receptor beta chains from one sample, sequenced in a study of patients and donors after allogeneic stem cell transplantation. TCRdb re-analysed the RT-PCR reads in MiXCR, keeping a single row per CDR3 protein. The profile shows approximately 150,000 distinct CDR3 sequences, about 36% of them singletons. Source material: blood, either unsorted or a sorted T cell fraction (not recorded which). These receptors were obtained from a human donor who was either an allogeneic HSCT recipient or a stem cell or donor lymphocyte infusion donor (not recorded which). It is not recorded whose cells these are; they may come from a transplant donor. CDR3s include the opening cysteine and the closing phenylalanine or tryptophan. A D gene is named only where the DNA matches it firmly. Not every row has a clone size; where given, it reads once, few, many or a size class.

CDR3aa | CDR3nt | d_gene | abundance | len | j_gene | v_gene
CSLQGIYEQYF | TGCAGTTTACAGGGGATTTACGAGCAGTACTTC | TRBD1 | NA | 11 | TRBJ2-7 | TRBV20-1
CASSQAPQAVGNTIYF | TGTGCCAGCAGCCAAGCGCCCCAGGCTGTAGGGAACACCATATATTTT | NA | NA | 16 | TRBJ1-3 | TRBV3-1
CASGRTTTNEKLFF | TGTGCCAGCGGCAGGACTACAACTAATGAAAAACTGTTTTTT | NA | NA | 14 | TRBJ1-4 | TRBV6-2/TRBV6-3
CSVETAYNEQFF | TGCAGCGTCGAGACAGCCTACAATGAGCAGTTCTTC | NA | NA | 12 | TRBJ2-1 | TRBV29-1
CSARDAKVFF | TGCAGTGCTAGAGATGCTAAGGTGTTTTTT | NA | NA | 10 | TRBJ1-4 | TRBV20-1
CASSFYESGPNSPLHF | TGTGCCAGCAGCTTTTATGAGTCAGGTCCGAATTCACCCCTCCACTTT | NA | NA | 16 | TRBJ1-6 | TRBV13
CASSPTGTLVRDTEAFF | TGTGCCAGCAGCCCAACAGGGACCCTGGTTCGGGACACTGAAGCTTTCTTT | NA | few | 17 | TRBJ1-1 | TRBV7-6
CASSGTRYTDTQYF | TGTGCCAGCAGTGGGACTCGATACACAGATACGCAGTATTTT | NA | once | 14 | TRBJ2-3 | TRBV12-3/TRBV12-4
CAISKEGADYEQYF | TGTGCCATCAGTAAGGAGGGGGCGGACTACGAGCAGTACTTC | NA | NA | 14 | TRBJ2-7 | TRBV10-3
CSVEVGAGGYGYTF | TGCAGCGTTGAAGTGGGGGCGGGCGGCTATGGCTACACCTTC | NA | few | 14 | TRBJ1-2 | TRBV29-1
CASSPPGARAQHF | TGTGCCAGCAGCCCCCCAGGTGCCCGGGCCCAGCATTTT | NA | NA | 13 | TRBJ1-5 | TRBV3-1
CASSQVGEWTEAFF | TGTGCCAGCAGCCAAGTCGGGGAGTGGACTGAAGCTTTCTTT | NA | few | 14 | TRBJ1-1 | TRBV3-1
CASSQLAGGGEQFF | TGTGCCAGCAGCCAACTAGCGGGGGGAGGTGAGCAGTTCTTC | TRBD2 | once | 14 | TRBJ2-1 | TRBV3-1
CATLESRRNTGELFF | TGTGCCACCCTGGAGTCGCGGAGAAACACCGGGGAGCTGTTTTTT | NA | NA | 15 | TRBJ2-2 | TRBV12-3/TRBV12-4
CASSFVGGYNEQFF | TGTGCCAGCAGTTTCGTCGGGGGTTACAATGAGCAGTTCTTC | NA | NA | 14 | TRBJ2-1 | TRBV12-3/TRBV12-4
CASSPGSGVSEKLFF | TGTGCCAGCAGCCCTGGTAGCGGGGTGAGCGAAAAACTGTTTTTT | NA | NA | 15 | TRBJ1-4 | TRBV7-9
CASSSLRQGGGNTIYF | TGTGCCAGCAGTTCGCTTAGACAGGGGGGTGGAAACACCATATATTTT | TRBD1 | few | 16 | TRBJ1-3 | TRBV6-5
CASSTGKTNEKLFF | TGTGCCAGCAGTACAGGGAAAACTAATGAAAAACTGTTTTTT | NA | NA | 14 | TRBJ1-4 | TRBV6-5
CASSLEAANTGELFF | TGCGCCAGCAGCTTGGAGGCAGCGAACACCGGGGAGCTGTTTTTT | NA | few | 15 | TRBJ2-2 | TRBV5-1
CASSSSPGLAYNEQFF | TGTGCCAGCAGCAGCTCCCCGGGGCTAGCATACAATGAGCAGTTCTTC | NA | few | 16 | TRBJ2-1 | TRBV6-6
CASSVSGDRGSPLHF | TGTGCCAGCAGCGTATCCGGGGACAGGGGCTCACCCCTCCACTTT | TRBD1 | many | 15 | TRBJ1-6 | TRBV9
CATSRGRGGPQHF | TGTGCCACCAGTAGGGGGAGAGGTGGGCCCCAGCATTTT | NA | once | 13 | TRBJ1-5 | TRBV24-1
CASSRERGQPQHF | TGCGCCAGCAGCCGGGAAAGGGGGCAGCCCCAGCATTTT | NA | NA | 13 | TRBJ1-5 | TRBV4-1
CASSLQTVPYEQYF | TGTGCCAGCAGCTTACAGACAGTCCCCTACGAGCAGTACTTC | NA | NA | 14 | TRBJ2-7 | TRBV5-6
CSATLQGGLFF | TGCAGTGCTACTCTCCAGGGAGGACTGTTTTTT | NA | NA | 11 | TRBJ1-4 | TRBV20-1
CASSLRDRAYNEQFF | TGTGCCAGCAGTCTCCGGGACAGGGCCTACAATGAGCAGTTCTTC | TRBD1 | NA | 15 | TRBJ2-1 | TRBV6-2/TRBV6-3
CASSEITEPKNIQYF | TGTGCCAGCAGTGAAATCACTGAGCCCAAAAACATTCAGTACTTC | NA | NA | 15 | TRBJ2-4 | TRBV6-6
CASSQRGQGSGYTF | TGTGCCAGCAGCCAAAGGGGACAGGGGTCTGGCTACACCTTC | TRBD1 | few | 14 | TRBJ1-2 | TRBV3-1
CASNKSGRGNSPLHF | TGTGCCAGCAACAAATCTGGACGGGGTAATTCACCCCTCCACTTT | NA | NA | 15 | TRBJ1-6 | TRBV12-3/TRBV12-4
CASTVGQALNQPQHF | TGTGCCAGCACCGTAGGACAGGCGCTCAATCAGCCCCAGCATTTT | TRBD1 | NA | 15 | TRBJ1-5 | TRBV28
CATSDPSPSGGPQETQYF | TGTGCCACCAGTGACCCTTCTCCCAGCGGGGGTCCCCAAGAGACCCAGTACTTC | TRBD2 | NA | 18 | TRBJ2-5 | TRBV24-1
CASSIRDGGVQETQYF | TGTGCCAGCAGCATCCGGGACGGGGGGGTCCAAGAGACCCAGTACTTC | TRBD2 | NA | 16 | TRBJ2-5 | TRBV9
CASSLESDIEAFF | TGTGCCAGCAGCTTAGAATCGGACATTGAAGCTTTCTTT | NA | NA | 13 | TRBJ1-1 | TRBV7-6
CSAIGPEKLFF | TGCAGTGCTATAGGGCCCGAAAAACTGTTTTTT | NA | NA | 11 | TRBJ1-4 | TRBV20-1
CASSRGHSTDTQYF | TGTGCCAGCAGCCGGGGACATTCCACAGATACGCAGTATTTT | NA | many | 14 | TRBJ2-3 | TRBV7-3
CASAARGGSPLHF | TGTGCCAGCGCTGCGAGAGGGGGATCACCCCTCCACTTT | NA | NA | 13 | TRBJ1-6 | TRBV6-2/TRBV6-3
CASSLYDRGTSETQYF | TGTGCCAGCAGTTTGTACGACAGGGGGACGTCGGAGACCCAGTACTTC | TRBD1 | few | 16 | TRBJ2-5 | TRBV28
CASSYSYEELFF | TGTGCCAGCAGTTACAGCTACGAAGAACTGTTTTTT | NA | few | 12 | TRBJ1-4 | TRBV6-6
CASSADSFNQPQHF | TGTGCCAGCAGCGCAGACAGCTTCAATCAGCCCCAGCATTTT | NA | NA | 14 | TRBJ1-5 | TRBV7-8
CASSPTYYGYTF | TGTGCCAGCAGCCCGACTTACTATGGCTACACCTTC | NA | few | 12 | TRBJ1-2 | TRBV12-3/TRBV12-4
CASKGAKEGLHTDTQYF | TGTGCCAGCAAGGGGGCTAAGGAGGGACTACACACAGATACGCAGTATTTT | NA | NA | 17 | TRBJ2-3 | TRBV12-3/TRBV12-4
CSVEEDRIFYGYTF | TGCAGCGTTGAAGAGGACAGGATTTTCTATGGCTACACCTTC | TRBD1 | NA | 14 | TRBJ1-2 | TRBV29-1
CSVGQGWGETQYF | TGCAGCGTTGGACAGGGCTGGGGGGAGACCCAGTACTTC | TRBD1 | NA | 13 | TRBJ2-5 | TRBV29-1
CATSRVKGKGSPLHF | TGTGCCACCAGCAGAGTAAAAGGGAAAGGTTCACCCCTCCACTTT | NA | NA | 15 | TRBJ1-6 | TRBV15
CASSQDRQPTADTQYF | TGCGCCAGCAGCCAAGATAGGCAGCCAACTGCAGATACGCAGTATTTT | NA | NA | 16 | TRBJ2-3 | TRBV4-3
CASSLAGGTYEQYF | TGTGCCAGCAGTTTAGCGGGGGGGACCTACGAGCAGTACTTC | TRBD2 | few | 14 | TRBJ2-7 | TRBV27
CAISEGQGGYTF | TGTGCCATCAGTGAGGGGCAGGGAGGCTACACCTTC | NA | NA | 12 | TRBJ1-2 | TRBV10-3
CASGMTPAQNTQYF | TGTGCCAGCGGAATGACACCCGCCCAAAATACGCAGTATTTT | NA | NA | 14 | TRBJ2-3 | TRBV6-5
CASSYTRDRGDTEAFF | TGTGCCAGCAGTTATACCCGGGACAGGGGCGACACTGAAGCTTTCTTT | TRBD1 | NA | 16 | TRBJ1-1 | TRBV6-2/TRBV6-3
CASSLRGPRQGDQPQHF | TGTGCCAGCAGTTTAAGGGGTCCCAGACAGGGAGATCAGCCCCAGCATTTT | TRBD1 | few | 17 | TRBJ1-5 | TRBV12-3/TRBV12-4